These 6 T cell receptor beta chains share one sample of origin, sequenced in a study of blood T cell repertoires in COVID-19 (dated by TCRdb to the early 2020s). Library construction relied on the immunoSEQ multiplex PCR assay. TCRdb limited this immuneACCESS table to in-frame rearrangements with V and J called. A share of clones is missing; checked studies link under half to unresolved V genes, and the rest is unexplained. In all, the sample holds 200,000 to 250,000 clones, and 70% to 90% of those were seen once. The top ten clones comprise 9.5% to 15% of the sample. Sequenced material: peripheral blood. Source of these receptors: a woman between 18 and 29 years old who had recovered from COVID-19.

This clone was seen only a few times. The chain joins TRBV6-4 to TRBJ2-3, with 11 nucleotides matching TRBD2. Trimming cost V 5 bases and J 5 bases; bases outside gene matches: 6. The CDR3 runs 15 residues. CDR1 and CDR2 (germline): MRHNA, SNTAGT. The CDR3 DNA follows: TGTGCCAGCAGTTTTCTAGCGGGAGGTGTAGATACGCAGTATTTT. Amino acids: CASSFLAGGVDTQYF.

The count of this clone is one. V is TRBV6-2 or TRBV6-3 and J is TRBJ2-3; perhaps TRBD2 as D (5 bases). The germline V gene has CDR1 MNHEY and CDR2 SVGEGT. The CDR3 is made up of 19 amino acids. The V and J ends lost 2 bases and 2 bases respectively, with 23 bases between them. The CDR3, as DNA: TGTGCCAGCAGTTACCCAGCTGAATTGGTAAGCGGCCCCACAGATACGCAGTATTTT. It codes for CASSYPAELVSGPTDTQYF.

The gene calls are TRBV25-1 and TRBJ2-2, with D maybe TRBD2 (5 bases). CDR1 and CDR2 from the germline V gene are MGHDK and SYGVNS. The CDR3 sequence is 16 residues long. The germline V and J ends were trimmed by 1 base and 5 bases, with 14 bases remaining between them. The CDR3 DNA reads TGTGCCAGCAGTGAATTTGGTAGCGTGGAGACCGGGGAGCTGTTTTTT. Protein: CASSEFGSVETGELFF.

This sequence joins TRBV10-3 and TRBJ2-2; TRBD2 matches 7 bases. There are 15 residues in the CDR3. Looked up from germline, CDR1 is ENHRY and CDR2 is SYGVKD. With 7 bases clipped from V and 5 bases from J, the junction kept 10 bases outside the gene matches. The CDR3 here is CAITGGEGRTGELFF. CDR3 DNA sequence: TGTGCCATCACTGGAGGGGAGGGAAGGACCGGGGAGCTGTTTTTT.

V and J are TRBV5-1 and TRBJ2-2, with D unresolved. The CDR3 covers 14 residues. Germline V gives CDR1 SGHRS, CDR2 YFSETQ. V lost 0 bases to trimming and J lost 7 bases, with 10 bases between them. CDR3 sequence: CASSLDPADGELFF. The CDR3, as DNA: TGCGCCAGCAGCTTGGATCCGGCGGACGGGGAGCTGTTTTTT.

This clone was seen a few times. The chain employs TRBV4-1 and TRBJ1-6; D gene uncertain. The V end was cut by 2 bases, the J end by 5 bases, with 7 bases between. Germline CDR1 reads MGHRA; CDR2 reads YSYEKL. The CDR3 is made up of 14 amino acids. CDR3 residues: CASSQFRDNSPLHF. The CDR3 DNA reads TGCGCCAGCAGCCAATTCCGGGATAATTCACCCCTCCACTTT.